This T cell receptor beta chain originates from a study of Ad26.COV2.S vaccination and SARS-CoV-2 variants. Study-level background: Ad26.COV2.S given intramuscularly, once or twice 56 days apart. Study-wide results and limits: Substantial response breadth was reportedly seen for spike-specific CD8+ and CD4+ T cells after vaccination.

About this clone: Its specificity is not known.

This CDR3 has 14 residues. Germline loops: CDR1 SGHNT, CDR2 YENEEA. V gave up 3 bases and J gave up 2 bases, with 10 bases separating them. Treatment here: approximately 18 received Ad26.COV2.S at low or high dose, single or two shots; a few received placebo; per-sample allocation not given. Collection of samples fell on day 63 after the first vaccine or placebo injection. The study used a vaccine consisting of an Ad26 vector that expressed Wuhan-strain SARS-CoV-2 spike. This table comes from immunoSEQ multiplex PCR, and its TCRdb copy is limited to in-frame clones, with some not included. The sample includes just over 350,000 clones, approximately 84% of them seen just once.

Sequencing was performed on peripheral blood, taken in a trial of Ad26.COV2.S vaccine versus placebo. This chain links TRBV11-3 with TRBJ2-5; possible D gene TRBD2, 7 bases. The receptor was derived from a person aged 18-65 years who received the Ad26.COV2.S COVID-19 vaccine or a placebo. CDR3 loop: CASSLGGGQETQYF. The CDR3 nucleotides are TGTGCCAGCAGCTTGGGAGGGGGGCAAGAGACCCAGTACTTC.